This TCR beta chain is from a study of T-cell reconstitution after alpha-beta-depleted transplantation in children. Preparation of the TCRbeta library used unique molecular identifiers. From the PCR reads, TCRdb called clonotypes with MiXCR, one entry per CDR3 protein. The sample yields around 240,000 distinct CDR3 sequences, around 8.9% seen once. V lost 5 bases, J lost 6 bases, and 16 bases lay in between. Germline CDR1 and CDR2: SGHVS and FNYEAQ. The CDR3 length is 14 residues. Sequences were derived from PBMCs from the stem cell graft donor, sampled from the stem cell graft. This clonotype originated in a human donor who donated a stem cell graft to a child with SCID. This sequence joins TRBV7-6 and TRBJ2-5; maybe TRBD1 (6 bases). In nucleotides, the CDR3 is TGTGCCAGCAGCCCCGGACAGTATGGGCAGACCCAGTACTTC. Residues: CASSPGQYGQTQYF.